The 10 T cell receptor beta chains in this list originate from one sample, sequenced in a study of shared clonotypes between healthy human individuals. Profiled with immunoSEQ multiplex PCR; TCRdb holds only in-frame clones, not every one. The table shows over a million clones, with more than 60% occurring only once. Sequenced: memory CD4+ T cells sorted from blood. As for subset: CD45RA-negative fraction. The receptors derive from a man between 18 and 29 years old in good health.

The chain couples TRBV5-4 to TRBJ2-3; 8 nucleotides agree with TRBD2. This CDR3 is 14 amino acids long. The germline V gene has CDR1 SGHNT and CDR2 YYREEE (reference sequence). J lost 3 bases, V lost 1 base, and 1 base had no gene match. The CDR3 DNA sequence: TGTGCCAGCAGCTTGCCGGGGGGGACAGATACGCAGTATTTT. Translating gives CASSLPGGTDTQYF.

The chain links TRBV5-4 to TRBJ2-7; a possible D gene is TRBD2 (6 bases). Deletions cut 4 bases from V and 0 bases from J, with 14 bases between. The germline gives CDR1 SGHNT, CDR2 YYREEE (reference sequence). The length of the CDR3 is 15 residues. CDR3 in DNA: TGTGCCAGCAGCCCCCGGGACTCTTACTCCTACGAGCAGTACTTC. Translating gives CASSPRDSYSYEQYF.

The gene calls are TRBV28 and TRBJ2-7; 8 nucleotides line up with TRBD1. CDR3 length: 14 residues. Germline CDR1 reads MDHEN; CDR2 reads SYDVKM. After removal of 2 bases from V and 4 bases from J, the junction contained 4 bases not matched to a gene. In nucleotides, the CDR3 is TGTGCCAGCAGTTTACTCCAGGGGGCGTACGAGCAGTACTTC. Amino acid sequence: CASSLLQGAYEQYF.

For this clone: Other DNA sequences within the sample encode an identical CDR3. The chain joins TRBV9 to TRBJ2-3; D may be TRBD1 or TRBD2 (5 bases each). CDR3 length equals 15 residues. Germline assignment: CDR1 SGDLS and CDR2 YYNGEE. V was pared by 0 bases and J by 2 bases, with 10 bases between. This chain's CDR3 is CASSVGGTYTDTQYF. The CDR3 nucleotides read TGTGCCAGCAGCGTAGGTGGGACCTACACAGATACGCAGTATTTT. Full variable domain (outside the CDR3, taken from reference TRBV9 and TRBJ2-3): DSGVTQTPKHLITATGQRVTLRCSPRSGDLSVYWYQQSLDQGLQFLIQYYNGEERAKGNILERFSAQQFPDLHSELNLSSLELGDSALYFCASSVGGTYTDTQYFGPGTRLTVL.

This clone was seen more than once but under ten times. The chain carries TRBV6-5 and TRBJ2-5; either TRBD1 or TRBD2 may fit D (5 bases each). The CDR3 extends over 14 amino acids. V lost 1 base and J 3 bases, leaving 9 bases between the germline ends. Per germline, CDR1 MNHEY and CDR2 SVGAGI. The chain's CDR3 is CASSYFRGEETQYF. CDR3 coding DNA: TGTGCCAGCAGTTACTTCCGGGGCGAAGAGACCCAGTACTTC.

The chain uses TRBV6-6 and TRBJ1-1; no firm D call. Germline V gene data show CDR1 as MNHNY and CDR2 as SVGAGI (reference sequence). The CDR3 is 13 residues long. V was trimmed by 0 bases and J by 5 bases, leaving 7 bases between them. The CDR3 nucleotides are TGTGCCAGCAGTTACTCGACCGGTACTGAAGCTTTCTTT. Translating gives CASSYSTGTEAFF.

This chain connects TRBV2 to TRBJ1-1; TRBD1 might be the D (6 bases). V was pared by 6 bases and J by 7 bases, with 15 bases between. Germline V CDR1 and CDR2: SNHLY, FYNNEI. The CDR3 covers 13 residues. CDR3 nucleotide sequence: TGTGCCAGCAGCGCGGGGGGGGCAATTGAAGCTTTCTTT. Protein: CASSAGGAIEAFF. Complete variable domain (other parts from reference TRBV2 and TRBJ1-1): EPEVTQTPSHQVTQMGQEVILRCVPISNHLYFYWYRQILGQKVEFLVSFYNNEISEKSEIFDDQFSVERPDGSNFTLKIRSTKLEDSAMYFCASSAGGAIEAFFGQGTRLTVV.

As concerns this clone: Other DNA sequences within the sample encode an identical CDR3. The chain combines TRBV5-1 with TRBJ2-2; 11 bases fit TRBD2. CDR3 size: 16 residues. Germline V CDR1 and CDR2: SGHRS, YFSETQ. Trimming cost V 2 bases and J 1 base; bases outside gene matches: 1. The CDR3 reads CASSFGTSGNTGELFF. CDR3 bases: TGCGCCAGCAGCTTCGGGACTAGCGGGAACACCGGGGAGCTGTTTTTT.

This CDR3 is CASSVAGRGASTGELFF. The CDR3 DNA follows: TGTGCCAGCAGCGTAGCAGGCAGGGGAGCGAGCACCGGGGAGCTGTTTTTT. The chain links TRBV9 to TRBJ2-2; D is perhaps TRBD1 (6 bases). Germline assignment: CDR1 SGDLS and CDR2 YYNGEE. CDR3 size: 17 residues. Trimming took off 0 bases at V and 4 bases at J, with 16 bases between the two ends.

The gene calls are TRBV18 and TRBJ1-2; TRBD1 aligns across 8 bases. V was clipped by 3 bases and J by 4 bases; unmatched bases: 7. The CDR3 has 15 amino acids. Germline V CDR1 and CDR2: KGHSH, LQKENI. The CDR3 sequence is CASSPGQGRSYGYTF. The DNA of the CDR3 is TGTGCCAGCTCACCCGGACAGGGCAGGAGCTATGGCTACACCTTC. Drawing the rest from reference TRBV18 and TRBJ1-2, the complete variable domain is NAGVMQNPRHLVRRRGQEARLRCSPMKGHSHVYWYRQLPEEGLKFMVYLQKENIIDESGMPKERFSAEFPKEGPSILRIQQVVRGDSAAYFCASSPGQGRSYGYTFGSGTRLTVV.